Each of the 27 T cell receptor beta chains below was sequenced from the same sample in a study of blood T cell repertoires in COVID-19. Measured with immunoSEQ multiplex PCR; TCRdb has only the in-frame clones, and not every one. The sample records under 150,000 clones, 84% being singletons. The material sequenced was PBMCs or T cells enriched from blood (not recorded which). The receptor source for this set is a man between 50 and 59 years old in a cohort exposed to, infected with or recovered from COVID-19 (not recorded which).

The chain is built from TRBV5-1 and TRBJ1-1; 8 bases agree with TRBD1. The germline CDR1 and CDR2 sequences are SGHRS and YFSETQ. This CDR3 has 15 amino acids. J was trimmed by 3 bases and V by 5 bases; bases with no gene match: 9. The CDR3 coding sequence is TGCGCCAGCAGGGACCGGACAGGGTGGGACACTGAAGCTTTCTTT. Translating it yields CASRDRTGWDTEAFF.

The chain recombines TRBV27 with TRBJ1-1; possible D gene TRBD1, 5 bases. Germline CDR1 and CDR2: MNHEY and SMNVEV (reference sequence). V was clipped by 7 bases and J by 10 bases, with 16 bases between them. CDR3 length equals 12 residues. CDR3 DNA sequence: TGTGCCAGCACCTCCCCAGGGTATCGAGCTTTCTTT. Translating gives CASTSPGYRAFF.

V gene TRBV7-9 combines with J gene TRBJ2-1, with 8 bases that match TRBD2. This CDR3 spans 16 amino acids. From germline, CDR1 is SEHNR and CDR2 FQNEAQ (reference sequence). V lost 4 bases to trimming and J lost 5 bases; unmatched junction nucleotides: 10. The CDR3: CASSSTSARHHNEQFF. In DNA form, the CDR3 reads TGTGCCAGCAGCTCGACTAGCGCACGACATCACAATGAGCAGTTCTTC.

This chain uses TRBV18 with TRBJ1-6; no definite D call. Germline V gives CDR1 KGHSH, CDR2 LQKENI. V lost 3 bases, J lost 7 bases, and 13 bases lay in between. The CDR3 length is 15 residues. The chain's CDR3 is CASSPGSVSNSPLHF. CDR3 in DNA: TGTGCCAGCTCACCGGGGAGCGTTTCCAATTCACCCCTCCACTTT.

J is TRBJ2-7 and V is TRBV5-1; 10 nucleotides agree with TRBD1. In germline, CDR1 is SGHRS, CDR2 YFSETQ. V lost 0 bases, J lost 6 bases, and 6 bases stayed unmatched. The CDR3 loop spans 15 amino acids. The CDR3 here is CASSLAGTGVGEQYF. Here the CDR3 DNA reads TGCGCCAGCAGCTTGGCCGGGACAGGGGTTGGCGAGCAGTACTTC. The full variable domain, in which reference TRBV5-1 and TRBJ2-7 provide the parts outside the CDR3, is KAGVTQTPRYLIKTRGQQVTLSCSPISGHRSVSWYQQTPGQGLQFLFEYFSETQRNKGNFPGRFSGRQFSNSRSEMNVSTLELGDSALYLCASSLAGTGVGEQYFGPGTRLTVT.

The chain combines TRBV27 with TRBJ1-2; D is possibly TRBD1 (6 bases). This CDR3 has 15 amino acids. Germline values: CDR1 MNHEY, CDR2 SMNVEV (reference sequence). V lost 4 bases and J 0 bases, leaving 12 bases between the germline ends. In nucleotides, the CDR3 is TGTGCCAGCAGTTCTGGGACACAACCTAACTATGGCTACACCTTC. It encodes CASSSGTQPNYGYTF.

The chain is built from TRBV19 and TRBJ1-3; a weak D match, TRBD1 (6 bases). Germline assignment: CDR1 LNHDA and CDR2 SQIVND (reference sequence). V was clipped by 0 bases and J by 2 bases, with 8 bases between them. The CDR3 contains 15 residues. CDR3 region: CASSIEGGPGNTIYF. CDR3 nucleotides: TGTGCCAGTAGTATAGAAGGGGGTCCTGGAAACACCATATATTTT.

The rearrangement links TRBV11-2 to TRBJ2-1; no definite D call. Trimming took 6 bases from V and 0 from J, leaving 6 bases between them. The CDR3 contains 13 residues. The V gene's germline CDR1 is SGHAT and CDR2 FQNNGV. The CDR3 bases are TGTGCCAGCAGTGGCAGCTCCTACAATGAGCAGTTCTTC. Encoded protein: CASSGSSYNEQFF. Complete variable domain (other parts from reference TRBV11-2 and TRBJ2-1): EAGVAQSPRYKIIEKRQSVAFWCNPISGHATLYWYQQILGQGPKLLIQFQNNGVVDDSQLPKDRFSAERLKGVDSTLKIQPAKLEDSAVYLCASSGSSYNEQFFGPGTRLTVL.

This clone has more than one count but fewer than ten. V usage is TRBV3-1 (or the pseudogene TRBV3-2) and J usage is TRBJ2-7; 10 nucleotides agree with TRBD1. The CDR3 has 15 residues. The V segment lost 3 bases and the J segment 3 bases; nucleotides outside the gene matches: 5. Germline loops: CDR1 LGHDT, CDR2 YNNKEL (reference sequence). CDR3 loop: CASSHGDRGGYEQYF. The CDR3 nucleotides read TGTGCCAGCAGCCATGGGGACAGGGGAGGCTACGAGCAGTACTTC.

The chain couples TRBV5-1 to TRBJ1-1; D uncertain. Looked up from germline, CDR1 is SGHRS and CDR2 is YFSETQ. V lost 2 bases, J lost 1 base, and 12 bases lay in between. The CDR3 contains 15 residues. The CDR3 DNA sequence: TGCGCCAGCAGCTTACAGACACCCTCGAACACTGAAGCTTTCTTT. Amino acid sequence: CASSLQTPSNTEAFF.

Written as DNA, the CDR3 is TGTGCCACCAGTGATACGCGGGGTAGCACCGGGGAGCTGTTTTTT. This translates into CATSDTRGSTGELFF. The V call is TRBV24-1, the J call TRBJ2-2; D possibly corresponds to TRBD2 (6 bases). CDR3 size: 15 residues. The germline CDR1 and CDR2 sequences are KGHDR and SFDVKD. V was clipped by 3 bases and J by 4 bases, with 11 bases between them.

The chain joins TRBV3-1 (or the pseudogene TRBV3-2) to TRBJ2-3, with TRBD2 matching 8 bases. The germline gives CDR1 LGHDT, CDR2 YNNKEL (reference sequence). After removal of 3 bases from V and 2 bases from J, the junction contained 7 bases not matched to a gene. The length of the CDR3 is 16 residues. This CDR3 is CASSHPRGVVTDTQYF. The CDR3 coding sequence is TGTGCCAGCAGCCACCCGCGGGGGGTGGTCACAGATACGCAGTATTTT.

The CDR3 loop reads CATSSDDRNTEAFF. For the CDR3, the DNA is TGTGCCACCAGCAGTGACGACAGAAACACTGAAGCTTTCTTT. The rearrangement links TRBV15 to TRBJ1-1; the D gene is possibly TRBD1 (5 bases). This CDR3 has 14 residues. Germline-derived CDR1 and CDR2 are LNHNV and YYDKDF (reference sequence). Between the trimmed V and J ends, which lost 3 bases and 2 bases, there was a span of 10 bases.

This clone turned up a few times. J is TRBJ2-1 and V is TRBV19, with a weak D call TRBD1 (5 bases). Germline loops: CDR1 LNHDA, CDR2 SQIVND (reference sequence). The V end lost 2 bases, the J end lost 10 bases, and 18 bases lay between the germline ends. The CDR3 consists of 15 residues. The CDR3 coding sequence is TGTGCCAGTAGTATAAGGTCCACCGCCCAGGGAGAGCAGTTCTTC. It specifies CASSIRSTAQGEQFF. The whole variable domain, remainder taken from reference TRBV19 and TRBJ2-1, is DGGITQSPKYLFRKEGQNVTLSCEQNLNHDAMYWYRQDPGQGLRLIYYSQIVNDFQKGDIAEGYSVSREKKESFPLTVTSAQKNPTAFYLCASSIRSTAQGEQFFGPGTRLTVL.

The J gene is TRBJ1-1, the V gene TRBV6-1; a weak D match, TRBD1 (6 bases). The CDR3 covers 15 residues. V gave up 2 bases and J gave up 5 bases, with 15 bases separating them. CDR1 and CDR2 (germline): MNHNS, SASEGT. CDR3 protein: CASSETGLGGTEAFF. The CDR3 coding sequence is TGTGCCAGCAGTGAAACAGGGCTGGGGGGGACTGAAGCTTTCTTT.

The chain is built from TRBV7-9 and TRBJ1-2; 7 bases are shared with TRBD1. The CDR3 spans 14 residues. After removal of 4 bases from V and 4 bases from J, the junction contained 6 bases not matched to a gene. CDR1 is SEHNR, CDR2 FQNEAQ, per germline (reference sequence). CDR3 DNA sequence: TGTGCCAGCAGCTATGGGACAGTCCCCTATGGCTACACCTTC. This translates into CASSYGTVPYGYTF.

The chain couples TRBV10-3 to TRBJ1-1; TRBD1 is a possible D gene (6 bases). Germline CDR1 reads ENHRY; CDR2 reads SYGVKD. The CDR3 length is 14 residues. V lost 6 bases and J 0 bases, leaving 11 bases between the germline ends. CDR3 nucleotides: TGTGCCATCAGAATAGGGGGTATGAACACTGAAGCTTTCTTT. Its protein product is CAIRIGGMNTEAFF.

The table lists this clone with a count of one. This chain joins TRBV5-5 and TRBJ1-2; 8 bases line up with TRBD1. The CDR3 sequence is 11 residues long. The germline gives CDR1 SGHKS, CDR2 YYEKEE (reference sequence). Losses at the gene ends were 4 bases for V and 13 bases for J; bases not matched to a gene: 6. The CDR3 nucleotides read TGTGCCAGCAGCCTGGGACAGGTTTGCACCTTC. It specifies CASSLGQVCTF.

The chain carries TRBV10-3 and TRBJ2-3, with 7 bases lining up with TRBD2. The CDR3 covers 13 residues. Germline V gene sequence: CDR1 ENHRY, CDR2 SYGVKD. The V segment lost 7 bases and the J segment 4 bases; nucleotides outside the gene matches: 5. The CDR3 spells CAITPGGSDTQYF. CDR3 in DNA: TGTGCCATCACGCCGGGAGGATCAGATACGCAGTATTTT.

The gene calls are TRBV11-3 and TRBJ2-1; TRBD1 agrees at 10 bases. CDR1 is SGHNT, CDR2 YENEEA, per germline. V lost 4 bases to trimming and J lost 5 bases; unmatched junction nucleotides: 5. This CDR3 is built from 15 residues. The CDR3 spells CASSSRQGADNEQFF. DNA for the CDR3: TGTGCCAGCAGCTCAAGACAGGGGGCGGACAATGAGCAGTTCTTC.

This rearrangement joins TRBV29-1 to TRBJ1-2; perhaps TRBD1 as D (5 bases). The germline V gene has CDR1 SQVTM and CDR2 ANQGSEA. This CDR3 spans 12 amino acids. V dropped 4 bases and J dropped 7 bases, with 13 bases sitting between them. In DNA form, the CDR3 reads TGCAGCGTTGGGGGCGCTTCTGCTGGCTACACCTTC. This encodes CSVGGASAGYTF.

The chain is built from TRBV23-1 and TRBJ1-4; the match to TRBD1 covers 9 bases. TRBV23-1 is an open reading frame, and its role is uncertain. This CDR3 is built from 14 residues. CDR3 sequence reads: CASPPGTGYKKLFF. The CDR3 DNA sequence: TGCGCTAGTCCCCCCGGGACAGGGTATAAAAAACTGTTTTTT.

The chain uses TRBV7-2 and TRBJ2-7; weak D call: TRBD1 (6 bases). The CDR3 extends over 13 amino acids. Germline assignment: CDR1 SGHTA and CDR2 FQGNSA. Deletions cut 5 bases from V and 2 bases from J, with 10 bases between. CDR3 residues: CASSNGGAYEQYF. DNA for the CDR3: TGTGCCAGCAGCAATGGGGGCGCCTACGAGCAGTACTTC.

The rearrangement uses TRBV30 and TRBJ2-7; TRBD1 agrees at 9 bases. The germline V gene has CDR1 GTSNPN and CDR2 SVGIG (reference sequence). The CDR3 runs 13 residues. The CDR3 region is CAHDRTGAHEQYF. CDR3 bases: TGTGCTCACGATCGGACAGGGGCTCACGAGCAGTACTTC.

This clone was seen once. The gene calls are TRBV5-1 and TRBJ1-6; no clear D. Germline CDR1 SGHRS, CDR2 YFSETQ. The CDR3 totals 16 residues. The V gene lost 5 bases and the J gene lost 7 bases, with 19 bases spanning the gap. The CDR3 DNA reads as TGCGCCAGCAGGCCGCCCGGACTAGAGAGGAATTCACCCCTCCACTTT. Amino acid sequence: CASRPPGLERNSPLHF. Complete variable domain (other parts from reference TRBV5-1 and TRBJ1-6): KAGVTQTPRYLIKTRGQQVTLSCSPISGHRSVSWYQQTPGQGLQFLFEYFSETQRNKGNFPGRFSGRQFSNSRSEMNVSTLELGDSALYLCASRPPGLERNSPLHFGNGTRLTVT.

V gene TRBV6-5 combines with J gene TRBJ1-6, with D tentatively TRBD1 (5 bases). Germline V gives CDR1 MNHEY, CDR2 SVGAGI. V was clipped by 6 bases and J by 5 bases, with 14 bases between them. The CDR3 spans 15 residues. The CDR3 DNA reads TGTGCCAGCAGGGGGCCGGGGACTCATAATTCACCCCTCCACTTT. It yields the protein CASRGPGTHNSPLHF.

The CDR3 DNA reads as TGTGCCATTGGACAGTCAAACTATGGCTACACCTTC. Amino acid sequence: CAIGQSNYGYTF. The chain recombines TRBV19 with TRBJ1-2; possibly TRBD1 for D (6 bases). Deletions cut 10 bases from V and 2 bases from J, with 11 bases between. CDR3 length: 12 amino acids. The germline V gene has CDR1 LNHDA and CDR2 SQIVND (reference sequence).